The 10 T cell receptor beta chains presented below share a single source sample, sequenced in a study of CD8+ T cells in alopecia areata. Following extraction, RNA underwent reverse transcription to cDNA, which served as the sequencing template. This table comes from immunoSEQ multiplex PCR, and its TCRdb copy is limited to in-frame clones, with some not included. The data hold 200,000 to 250,000 clones, with about two thirds observed a single time. The sample in question was CD4+ T cells sorted from blood, obtained at week 0. These receptors were taken from a human donor with alopecia areata.

The V gene is TRBV7-3, the J gene TRBJ2-2; D remains unclear. V was cut by 4 bases and J by 4 bases, with 7 bases left in between. Germline lookup yields CDR1 SGHTA and CDR2 FQGTGA. The CDR3 spans 13 residues. The chain's CDR3 is CASSSPGTGELFF. For the CDR3, the DNA is TGTGCCAGCAGCTCCCCGGGCACCGGGGAGCTGTTTTTT. Complete variable domain (other parts from reference TRBV7-3 and TRBJ2-2): GAGVSQTPSNKVTEKGKYVELRCDPISGHTALYWYRQSLGQGPEFLIYFQGTGAADDSGLPNDRFFAVRPEGSVSTLKIQRTERGDSAVYLCASSSPGTGELFFGEGSRLTVL.

The gene calls are TRBV15 and TRBJ2-5; 8 bases map to TRBD1. V lost 6 bases and J lost 5; bases outside the gene matches: 5. The CDR3 runs to 13 residues. Germline V gene lookup returns CDR1 LNHNV and CDR2 YYDKDF (reference sequence). The CDR3, as DNA: TGTGCCACCAGGGGCAGGGGGCTGGAGACCCAGTACTTC. Its protein is CATRGRGLETQYF.

The table lists this clone with a few counts. The rearrangement links TRBV10-3 to TRBJ1-6; D is unresolved. The CDR3 is made up of 12 amino acids. The V and J ends lost 2 bases and 10 bases respectively, with 6 bases between them. CDR1 and CDR2 (germline): ENHRY, SYGVKD. CDR3 in amino acids: CAISEVRSPLHF. The DNA for the CDR3 is TGTGCCATCAGTGAGGTGCGGTCACCCCTCCACTTT.

This clone has just a few counts. The V call is TRBV30, the J call TRBJ2-1, with TRBD1 matching 7 bases. Germline-derived CDR1 and CDR2 are GTSNPN and SVGIG (reference sequence). V shed 2 bases, J shed 4 bases, and the junction held 8 bases outside the gene matches. CDR3 length equals 15 residues. This CDR3 is CAWSRGRGNYNEQFF. The CDR3 nucleotides are TGTGCCTGGAGTCGTGGCAGGGGGAATTACAATGAGCAGTTCTTC.

The rearrangement joins TRBV5-6 to TRBJ2-7; D might be TRBD2 (5 bases). V lost 2 bases and J 5 bases, leaving 8 bases between the germline ends. CDR1 is SGHDT and CDR2 is YYEEEE in the germline V gene. The CDR3 runs to 12 residues. CDR3 DNA: TGTGCCAGCAGCTTAGAGGGCCACGAGCAGTACTTC. Its translation is CASSLEGHEQYF.

The chain links TRBV9 to TRBJ1-6, with 7 nucleotides matching TRBD1. The CDR3 runs 16 residues. Losses at the gene ends were 4 bases for V and 8 bases for J; bases not matched to a gene: 12. Germline CDR1 reads SGDLS; CDR2 reads YYNGEE. This chain's CDR3 is CASSPWDSGGYSPLHF. DNA for the CDR3: TGTGCCAGCAGCCCATGGGACAGCGGTGGATATTCACCCCTCCACTTT.

The chain recombines TRBV9 with TRBJ2-3, with D hard to call. Trimming took off 0 bases at V and 9 bases at J, with 8 bases between the two ends. Per the germline V gene, CDR1 is SGDLS and CDR2 is YYNGEE. The CDR3 is 12 amino acids. The CDR3, as DNA: TGTGCCAGCAGCGTAGATGCTCGGACGCAGTATTTT. It yields the protein CASSVDARTQYF.

V gene TRBV15 combines with J gene TRBJ1-5; D uncertain. Germline V CDR1 and CDR2: LNHNV, YYDKDF (reference sequence). Trimming removed 0 bases at V and 6 bases at J, with 6 bases between. The CDR3 covers 13 residues. CDR3 protein: CATSRDIIQPQHF. The CDR3 DNA reads TGTGCCACCAGCAGAGACATCATTCAGCCCCAGCATTTT.

This clone was counted between two and nine times. The chain employs TRBV11-2 and TRBJ1-1; no clear D gene. Germline V gives CDR1 SGHAT, CDR2 FQNNGV. This CDR3 is built from 17 residues. V gave up 0 bases and J gave up 4 bases, with 18 bases separating them. The CDR3 region has the DNA TGTGCCAGCAGCTTAGATCTAATCGGAGCCCGGGGCACTGAAGCTTTCTTT. Its translation is CASSLDLIGARGTEAFF.

This chain uses TRBV29-1 with TRBJ1-2; D unclear. Looked up from germline, CDR1 is SQVTM and CDR2 is ANQGSEA. The ends were cut back, 0 bases at V and 3 bases at J, with 11 bases in the middle. CDR3 length: 14 residues. CDR3 DNA sequence: TGCAGCGTTGAAGAGTCCGATCCAGACTATGGCTACACCTTC. It translates to CSVEESDPDYGYTF. Drawing the rest from reference TRBV29-1 and TRBJ1-2, the complete variable domain is SAVISQKPSRDICQRGTSLTIQCQVDSQVTMMFWYRQQPGQSLTLIATANQGSEATYESGFVIDKFPISRPNLTFSTLTVSNMSPEDSSIYLCSVEESDPDYGYTFGSGTRLTVV.